These 10 T cell receptor beta chains share one sample of origin, sequenced in a study of T cell responses to AZD1222 COVID-19 vaccine. TCRdb keeps only in-frame clones here, not all; method: immunoSEQ multiplex PCR. Of some 86,000 clones in the sample, more than 75% were seen once. The material was peripheral blood, obtained on day 0 of AZD1222 vaccination. The receptor source for this set is an adult in good health.

The J gene is TRBJ2-1, the V gene TRBV7-9; D may correspond to TRBD1 or TRBD2 (5 bases each). The germline gives CDR1 SEHNR, CDR2 FQNEAQ (reference sequence). The length of the CDR3 is 15 residues. Trimming shortened V by 4 bases and J by 5 bases, and 15 bases separated the two germline ends. The CDR3 DNA is TGTGCCAGCAGCTCTTCGGGACGGAGCCACAATGAGCAGTTCTTC. Protein sequence: CASSSSGRSHNEQFF.

The CDR3 coding sequence is TGCGCCAGCAGTGACCGGGACTGGTACAATGAGCAGTTCTTC. It codes for CASSDRDWYNEQFF. The chain combines TRBV10-1 with TRBJ2-1; D is perhaps TRBD2 (6 bases). The CDR3 has 14 residues. Per germline, CDR1 WNHNN and CDR2 SYGVQD (reference sequence). The germline V and J ends were trimmed by 3 bases and 4 bases, with 10 bases remaining between them.

V gene TRBV12-3 or TRBV12-4 combines with J gene TRBJ2-1; D unclear. V dropped 5 bases and J dropped 4 bases, with 9 bases sitting between them. CDR3 length: 13 amino acids. CDR3 in DNA: TGTGCCAGCAGTCGAGACACTTACAATGAGCAGTTCTTC. This gives the protein CASSRDTYNEQFF.

This chain joins TRBV5-4 and TRBJ2-7; D is unresolved. The length of the CDR3 is 16 residues. Germline CDR1 and CDR2: SGHNT and YYREEE (reference sequence). V was pared by 0 bases and J by 2 bases, with 15 bases between. For the CDR3, the DNA is TGTGCCAGCAGCTTGGGGAGCCCCGGCTCCACCTACGAGCAGTACTTC. Its translation: CASSLGSPGSTYEQYF.

The chain employs TRBV4-1 and TRBJ1-1; D gene unclear. The germline V gene has CDR1 MGHRA and CDR2 YSYEKL. The V gene lost 1 base and the J gene lost 3 bases, with 6 bases spanning the gap. The CDR3 loop spans 13 amino acids. The CDR3 is CASSQATYTEAFF. The CDR3 bases are TGCGCCAGCAGCCAAGCGACATACACTGAAGCTTTCTTT.

This clone was recorded only once. This chain joins TRBV3-1 (or the pseudogene TRBV3-2) and TRBJ1-1, with D unresolved. Per germline, CDR1 LGHDT and CDR2 YNNKEL (reference sequence). The germline V and J ends were trimmed by 1 base and 3 bases, with 6 bases remaining between them. The CDR3 loop spans 13 amino acids. CDR3 loop: CASSQARDTEAFF. DNA of the CDR3: TGTGCCAGCAGCCAAGCCCGGGACACTGAAGCTTTCTTT.

CDR3 sequence: CASRATTGEDRTEAFF. In DNA, the CDR3 is TGTGCCAGCAGAGCCACCACAGGGGAGGATAGGACTGAAGCTTTCTTT. The chain joins TRBV2 to TRBJ1-1; 7 bases line up with TRBD1. The CDR3 spans 16 residues. From germline, CDR1 is SNHLY and CDR2 FYNNEI. After removal of 6 bases from V and 5 bases from J, the junction contained 15 bases not matched to a gene.

The chain links TRBV6-5 to TRBJ2-1, with 9 positions matching TRBD2. J lost 3 bases, V lost 2 bases, and 5 bases had no gene match. The V gene's germline CDR1 is MNHEY and CDR2 SVGAGI. CDR3 length: 16 amino acids. CDR3: CASSYTTSGLYNEQFF. The CDR3 nucleotides are TGTGCCAGCAGTTACACCACTAGCGGGCTCTACAATGAGCAGTTCTTC.

The count of this clone is one. V and J are TRBV4-1 and TRBJ2-1; 8 bases map to TRBD1. This CDR3 region has 13 residues. In germline, CDR1 is MGHRA, CDR2 YSYEKL. J lost 15 bases, V lost 1 base, and 8 bases had no gene match. The CDR3 spells CASSQGPDRVGFF. DNA for the CDR3: TGCGCCAGCAGCCAAGGACCGGACAGGGTGGGGTTCTTC.

This rearrangement joins TRBV5-1 to TRBJ1-1; tentative D call: TRBD1 (5 bases). V was trimmed by 0 bases and J by 6 bases, leaving 12 bases between them. The CDR3 covers 14 residues. Germline assignment: CDR1 SGHRS and CDR2 YFSETQ. This CDR3 reads CASSLVGRVAEAFF. The CDR3 region has the DNA TGCGCCAGCAGCTTGGTGGGGCGGGTCGCTGAAGCTTTCTTT. The full variable domain, completed using reference TRBV5-1 and TRBJ1-1, is KAGVTQTPRYLIKTRGQQVTLSCSPISGHRSVSWYQQTPGQGLQFLFEYFSETQRNKGNFPGRFSGRQFSNSRSEMNVSTLELGDSALYLCASSLVGRVAEAFFGQGTRLTVV.